The clone carrying this TCR beta chain was detected only a few times. Its antigen remains unknown. This sample is drawn from a study of Graves' ophthalmopathy and Graves' hyperthyroidism. Whole-study results and caveats: Blood repertoires reportedly contained most expanded thyroid clonotypes above 0.001 frequency.

The CDR3 runs to 17 residues. Germline CDR1 and CDR2: LNHDA and SQIVND (reference sequence). V gave up 4 bases and J gave up 0 bases, with 16 bases separating them. Amplified material comprised TCR beta CDR3 regions derived from RNA transcripts. First-round RT-PCR relied on HTBI primers, and a second-round multiplex PCR came next. One entry per CDR3 protein results from TCRdb running MiXCR on the multiplex PCR reads. The sample carries roughly 420,000 distinct CDR3 sequences, 20% to 25% recorded once. The chain uses TRBV19 and TRBJ1-5; tentative D call: TRBD1 (5 bases). Material: peripheral blood. This sequence originates from a woman between 18 and 29 years old with stable Graves' hyperthyroidism. CDR3 in DNA: TGTGCCAGTAGTAAGTCCAGGGTCAATTATAGCAATCAGCCCCAGCATTTT. Translated: CASSKSRVNYSNQPQHF.